Following are 29 T cell receptor beta chains from one sample sequenced in a study of blood T cell repertoires in COVID-19. Assay: immunoSEQ multiplex PCR; the TCRdb copy retains only in-frame clones and omits some. The sample includes 100,000 to 140,000 clones, around 82% seen only once; the top ten take around 4.4%. The sequencing input was peripheral blood. The receptors derive from a human donor in a cohort sampled during active COVID-19.

The gene calls are TRBV7-2 and TRBJ1-3; D remains unclear. The CDR3 length is 16 residues. Germline CDR1 is SGHTA and CDR2 is FQGNSA. Trimming left V 4 bases short and J 0 bases short, with 13 bases between. In DNA, the CDR3 is TGTGCCAGCAGCTATATTTCCCAGTTCTCTGGAAACACCATATATTTT. This translates into CASSYISQFSGNTIYF.

V gene TRBV9 combines with J gene TRBJ1-5; D might be TRBD1 (5 bases). Germline V gene data show CDR1 as SGDLS and CDR2 as YYNGEE. CDR3 size: 14 residues. V shed 4 bases and J shed 3 bases, with 11 bases lying between them. The CDR3 region has the DNA TGTGCCAGCAGCAACAGTGGGGCCAATCAGCCCCAGCATTTT. It specifies CASSNSGANQPQHF.

The rearrangement uses TRBV20-1 and TRBJ1-1; D not certain. CDR3 length: 11 residues. The germline V and J ends were trimmed by 3 bases and 3 bases, with 5 bases remaining between them. CDR1 is DFQATT, CDR2 SNEGSKA, per germline (reference sequence). The CDR3 DNA reads TGCAGTGCTAGGAGAGACACTGAAGCTTTCTTT. Its protein product is CSARRDTEAFF.

The chain joins TRBV7-2 to TRBJ2-7, with TRBD2 matching 15 bases. The germline V gene has CDR1 SGHTA and CDR2 FQGNSA. After removal of 6 bases from V and 5 bases from J, the junction contained 5 bases not matched to a gene. This CDR3 has 15 amino acids. The CDR3 sequence is CASSQGLAGGHEQYV. CDR3 nucleotides: TGTGCCAGCAGTCAAGGACTAGCGGGAGGGCACGAGCAGTACGTC.

In this sample, this clone turned up once. The chain couples TRBV5-1 to TRBJ1-2; 7 bases agree with TRBD1. CDR1 SGHRS and CDR2 YFSETQ come from the germline V gene. The CDR3 runs to 17 residues. Trimming at V came to 3 bases and at J to 0 bases, leaving 11 bases not matched to a gene. Here the CDR3 reads CASSSGTVQVSNYGYTF. CDR3 DNA: TGCGCCAGCAGCTCTGGGACAGTGCAAGTATCTAACTATGGCTACACCTTC.

This sequence joins TRBV14 and TRBJ2-5; the D gene is possibly TRBD2 (6 bases). The CDR3 is made up of 12 amino acids. Germline lookup yields CDR1 SGHDN and CDR2 FVKESK. Trimming shortened V by 1 base and J by 13 bases, and 13 bases separated the two germline ends. Here the CDR3 reads CASSQVDYPRYF. The CDR3 region has the DNA TGTGCCAGCAGCCAAGTGGACTACCCGAGGTACTTC.

The chain joins TRBV4-2 to TRBJ2-1, with 9 bases fitting TRBD2. Trimming at V came to 5 bases and at J to 7 bases, leaving 12 bases not matched to a gene. The CDR3 covers 16 residues. Germline-derived CDR1 and CDR2 are LGHNA and YNFKEQ. CDR3 sequence reads: CASSISGVAGVNEQFF. The CDR3 DNA reads as TGTGCCAGCAGCATTTCGGGGGTAGCGGGAGTGAATGAGCAGTTCTTC.

The chain combines TRBV27 with TRBJ2-1; the D gene is possibly TRBD2 (5 bases). The CDR3 is made up of 16 amino acids. The ends were cut back, 1 base at V and 0 bases at J, with 10 bases in the middle. CDR1 MNHEY and CDR2 SMNVEV come from the germline V gene (reference sequence). As DNA, the CDR3 is TGTGCCAGCAGTTTATTTCTAGGGAGCTCCTACAATGAGCAGTTCTTC. This codes for CASSLFLGSSYNEQFF.

The V and J genes are TRBV9 and TRBJ1-2; 8 bases agree with TRBD1. The CDR3 covers 14 residues. The V and J ends lost 3 bases and 8 bases, in that order; junction bases with no gene match: 9. CDR1 SGDLS and CDR2 YYNGEE come from the germline V gene. The CDR3 reads CASSALTGAGGYTF. CDR3 sequence (DNA): TGTGCCAGCAGCGCCCTGACAGGGGCGGGGGGCTACACCTTC.

The chain carries TRBV19 and TRBJ1-6; D is perhaps TRBD1 (6 bases). Germline lookup yields CDR1 LNHDA and CDR2 SQIVND (reference sequence). Trimming took off 4 bases at V and 3 bases at J, with 13 bases between the two ends. The CDR3 covers 16 residues. This CDR3 is CASSTTGTLYNSPLHF. CDR3 nucleotides: TGTGCCAGTAGTACGACCGGGACACTCTATAATTCACCCCTCCACTTT.

The chain employs TRBV21-1 and TRBJ1-1; the DNA was not compared with TRBD1, the D call given in the table. TRBV21-1 constitutes a pseudogene. The length of the CDR3 is 18 residues. The CDR3 here is CASSKFVGTGGKNTEAFF. In DNA, the CDR3 is TGTGCCAGCAGCAAGTTTGTCGGGACAGGGGGCAAGAACACTGAAGCTTTCTTT.

This chain joins TRBV5-6 and TRBJ2-7; 7 bases agree with TRBD1. Germline-derived CDR1 and CDR2 are SGHDT and YYEEEE. The trim removed 0 bases at V and 7 bases at J, leaving 7 bases unmatched. The CDR3 has 14 residues. The chain's CDR3 is CASSLARGFEEQYF. The CDR3 coding sequence is TGTGCCAGCAGCTTGGCCAGGGGGTTTGAGGAGCAGTACTTC. Full variable domain (missing parts from reference TRBV5-6 and TRBJ2-7): DAGVTQSPTHLIKTRGQQVTLRCSPKSGHDTVSWYQQALGQGPQFIFQYYEEEERQRGNFPDRFSGHQFPNYSSELNVNALLLGDSALYLCASSLARGFEEQYFGPGTRLTVT.

The CDR3 coding sequence is TGTGCCAGCAGCTTACTTCCGAGCACTAGCGGGAGGGACAATGAGCAGTTCTTC. Its protein product is CASSLLPSTSGRDNEQFF. The genes are TRBV7-9 and TRBJ2-1; TRBD2 agrees at 13 bases. Germline V CDR1 and CDR2: SEHNR, FQNEAQ (reference sequence). With V trimmed by 2 bases and J by 5 bases, 9 bases remained unmatched. This CDR3 contains 18 residues.

The chain employs TRBV12-3 or TRBV12-4 and TRBJ1-6; D gene uncertain. Trimming shortened V by 8 bases and J by 5 bases, and 10 bases separated the two germline ends. The CDR3 is 13 amino acids. CDR3 sequence (DNA): TGTGCCAGCTCCGCGAGGGATAATTCACCCCTCCACTTT. Translation gives CASSARDNSPLHF.

This chain connects TRBV18 to TRBJ2-5, with D perhaps TRBD2 (6 bases). The CDR3 spans 15 residues. CDR1 is KGHSH and CDR2 is LQKENI in the germline V gene. V lost 4 bases and J lost 6, with 18 bases in between. CDR3 sequence (DNA): TGTGCCAGCTCACTTTCCGGGGGTACCGATCAGACCCAGTACTTC. Translation: CASSLSGGTDQTQYF.

The chain is built from TRBV6-5 and TRBJ2-1, with 10 bases lining up with TRBD2. This CDR3 has 15 residues. Trimming cost V 0 bases and J 5 bases; bases outside gene matches: 1. Germline V gene lookup returns CDR1 MNHEY and CDR2 SVGAGI. For the CDR3, the DNA is TGTGCCAGCAGTTACTCCACTAGCGGGGACAATGAGCAGTTCTTC. Protein product: CASSYSTSGDNEQFF.

This clone was seen only once. The rearrangement links TRBV28 to TRBJ1-1, with a tentative D call TRBD1 (5 bases). Trimming removed 2 bases from V and 8 bases from J, with 15 bases in between. The length of the CDR3 is 14 residues. Looked up from germline, CDR1 is MDHEN and CDR2 is SYDVKM. The CDR3 DNA follows: TGTGCCAGCAGTTTAAGGGGTGGGCGGACAGAAGCTTTCTTT. Its protein product is CASSLRGGRTEAFF.

The gene calls are TRBV27 and TRBJ2-7, with D hard to call. From germline, CDR1 is MNHEY and CDR2 SMNVEV (reference sequence). Trimming left V 2 bases short and J 3 bases short, with 11 bases between. The CDR3 extends over 14 amino acids. Here the CDR3 reads CASSLKPGIYEQYV. The CDR3 bases are TGTGCCAGCAGTTTAAAACCAGGTATCTACGAGCAGTACGTC.

This chain connects TRBV7-2 to TRBJ2-1; tentatively, D is TRBD2 (6 bases). The CDR3 sequence is 15 residues long. In germline, CDR1 is SGHTA, CDR2 FQGNSA. Trimming removed 3 bases from V and 10 bases from J, with 19 bases in between. CDR3 bases: TGTGCCAGCAGCTTTGGCGGGCGGGATGCGGGAGAGCAGTTCTTC. This encodes CASSFGGRDAGEQFF.

This chain links TRBV10-1 with TRBJ1-4; no definite D call. CDR1 is WNHNN and CDR2 is SYGVQD in the germline V gene (reference sequence). The CDR3 totals 12 residues. The V gene lost 9 bases and the J gene lost 5 bases, with 10 bases spanning the gap. The CDR3 region has the DNA TGCGCCAGTTGTGCGTTGAATGAAAAACTGTTTTTT. Protein: CASCALNEKLFF.

The gene calls are TRBV10-3 and TRBJ1-4; 8 nucleotides line up with TRBD1. This CDR3 comprises 16 residues. The V and J ends lost 4 bases and 4 bases, in that order; junction bases with no gene match: 8. Germline CDR1 reads ENHRY; CDR2 reads SYGVKD. The CDR3 is CAISASGGSFNEKLFF. Here the CDR3 DNA reads TGTGCCATCAGTGCCTCAGGGGGCTCCTTTAATGAAAAACTGTTTTTT.

This rearrangement joins TRBV9 to TRBJ2-1, with 14 bases fitting TRBD2. V lost 2 bases, J lost 6 bases, and 1 base stayed unmatched. The CDR3 contains 15 residues. Per germline, CDR1 SGDLS and CDR2 YYNGEE. The CDR3 loop is CASSVTSGRGNEQFF. CDR3 sequence (DNA): TGTGCCAGCAGCGTGACTAGCGGGAGGGGCAATGAGCAGTTCTTC.

The rearrangement joins TRBV12-3 or TRBV12-4 to TRBJ1-1; D unresolved. The CDR3 has 13 amino acids. The V gene lost 1 base and the J gene lost 2 bases, with 5 bases spanning the gap. For the CDR3, the DNA is TGTGCCAGCAGTTTAGTAGATAACACTGAAGCTTTCTTT. This sequence encodes CASSLVDNTEAFF.

V and J are TRBV7-6 and TRBJ2-3; TRBD1 matches at 7 bases. J was trimmed by 6 bases and V by 1 base; bases with no gene match: 4. The germline V gene has CDR1 SGHVS and CDR2 FNYEAQ. This CDR3 has 14 amino acids. In DNA, the CDR3 is TGTGCCAGCAGCTTAGGCGACAGGGTCGATACGCAGTATTTT. Amino acid sequence: CASSLGDRVDTQYF. The full variable domain, its missing parts supplied by reference TRBV7-6 and TRBJ2-3, is GAGVSQSPRYKVTKRGQDVALRCDPISGHVSLYWYRQALGQGPEFLTYFNYEAQQDKSGLPNDRFSAERPEGSISTLTIQRTEQRDSAMYRCASSLGDRVDTQYFGPGTRLTVL.

The chain uses TRBV9 and TRBJ2-3; D unclear. The CDR3 consists of 12 residues. The V end lost 4 bases, the J end lost 6 bases, and 9 bases lay between the germline ends. From germline, CDR1 is SGDLS and CDR2 YYNGEE. In nucleotides, the CDR3 is TGTGCCAGCAGCCCCCAGTCGGATACGCAGTATTTT. Translated, it gives CASSPQSDTQYF.

V and J are TRBV5-4 and TRBJ2-1; 7 nucleotides align to TRBD2. The CDR3 sequence is 14 residues long. After removal of 2 bases from V and 7 bases from J, the junction contained 6 bases not matched to a gene. The V gene's germline CDR1 is SGHNT and CDR2 YYREEE (reference sequence). The CDR3 loop reads CASSFGGGSNEQFF. The CDR3 nucleotides read TGTGCCAGCAGCTTTGGGGGAGGGTCGAATGAGCAGTTCTTC.

This rearrangement joins TRBV18 to TRBJ2-1; 7 bases match TRBD1. The CDR3 extends over 15 amino acids. The V gene end was trimmed by 3 bases and the J gene end by 0 bases; junction bases not matched to a gene: 2. Germline-derived CDR1 and CDR2 are KGHSH and LQKENI. CDR3: CASSPGDSSYNEQFF. DNA of the CDR3: TGTGCCAGCTCACCGGGGGACAGCTCCTACAATGAGCAGTTCTTC.

The chain employs TRBV6-5 and TRBJ2-7; 7 bases match TRBD2. The V gene end was trimmed by 3 bases and the J gene end by 1 base; junction bases not matched to a gene: 6. This CDR3 comprises 15 residues. The germline CDR1 and CDR2 sequences are MNHEY and SVGAGI. The CDR3, as DNA: TGTGCCAGCAGTTATTCGGAGCGGGGTTCCTACGAGCAGTACGTC. Translated, it gives CASSYSERGSYEQYV.

The chain couples TRBV4-3 to TRBJ2-1, with 8 bases that match TRBD2. The V gene's germline CDR1 is LGHNA and CDR2 YSLEER. This CDR3 region has 16 residues. J gave up 0 bases and V 0 bases, and 1 base lay outside the gene matches. The CDR3 spells CASSQEGTSSYNEQFF. DNA of the CDR3: TGCGCCAGCAGCCAAGAAGGGACTAGCTCCTACAATGAGCAGTTCTTC.